One sample yielded the 9 T cell receptor beta chains listed below, sequenced in a study of blood T cell repertoires in COVID-19. This table comes from immunoSEQ multiplex PCR, and its TCRdb copy is limited to in-frame clones, with some not included. The sample has 300,000 to 350,000 clones, around 90% seen once; the top ten hold under 3.5%. The sequenced sample consisted of peripheral blood. The receptors shown here come from a woman in her 30s with COVID-19, enrolled during active disease.

This clone was recorded a few times. The V call is TRBV18, the J call TRBJ1-5; 7 bases are a match to TRBD1. V was clipped by 6 bases and J by 0 bases; unmatched bases: 2. The germline gives CDR1 KGHSH, CDR2 LQKENI. This CDR3 has 14 residues. The CDR3 region is CASSGQVSNQPQHF. CDR3 in DNA: TGTGCCAGCTCCGGACAGGTTAGCAATCAGCCCCAGCATTTT.

The chain joins TRBV18 to TRBJ1-2; D gene ambiguous. The germline gives CDR1 KGHSH, CDR2 LQKENI. This CDR3 is built from 14 residues. V was pared by 0 bases and J by 3 bases, with 8 bases between. The CDR3 is CASSPPVSYYGYTF. CDR3 nucleotide sequence: TGTGCCAGCTCACCACCGGTCAGTTACTATGGCTACACCTTC.

This clone was seen only once. The chain recombines TRBV10-3 with TRBJ2-3; 8 positions agree with TRBD1. Per germline, CDR1 ENHRY and CDR2 SYGVKD. The CDR3 has 17 amino acids. With 0 bases clipped from V and 4 bases from J, the junction kept 9 bases outside the gene matches. The CDR3 protein is CAISESKGQGGADTQYF. DNA for the CDR3: TGTGCCATCAGTGAGTCGAAAGGACAGGGAGGAGCAGATACGCAGTATTTT.

The J gene is TRBJ2-1, the V gene TRBV15; 11 bases are a match to TRBD2. Germline CDR1 is LNHNV and CDR2 is YYDKDF (reference sequence). This CDR3 is 16 amino acids long. With 2 bases clipped from V and 4 bases from J, the junction kept 4 bases outside the gene matches. The CDR3 loop reads CATSRKGLAVYNEQFF. CDR3 coding DNA: TGTGCCACCAGCAGAAAGGGACTAGCGGTATACAATGAGCAGTTCTTC.

The chain combines TRBV14 with TRBJ2-5, with D unclear. CDR1 is SGHDN, CDR2 FVKESK, per germline. V lost 5 bases, J lost 5 bases, and 9 bases lay in between. The CDR3 is 12 amino acids. CDR3 in amino acids: CASSSFPETQYF. DNA of the CDR3: TGTGCCAGCAGCTCCTTTCCGGAGACCCAGTACTTC.

The chain is built from TRBV5-1 and TRBJ2-7, with 9 bases aligning to TRBD1. The CDR3 has 15 amino acids. With 6 bases clipped from V and 6 bases from J, the junction kept 13 bases outside the gene matches. Germline assignment: CDR1 SGHRS and CDR2 YFSETQ. The CDR3 DNA reads as TGCGCCAGCACCCCCGCACGGGACAGGGTCGGCGAGCAGTACTTC. It specifies CASTPARDRVGEQYF. Combining the CDR3 with reference TRBV5-1 and TRBJ2-7 gives the whole variable domain KAGVTQTPRYLIKTRGQQVTLSCSPISGHRSVSWYQQTPGQGLQFLFEYFSETQRNKGNFPGRFSGRQFSNSRSEMNVSTLELGDSALYLCASTPARDRVGEQYFGPGTRLTVT.

The gene calls are TRBV5-4 and TRBJ2-7, with 10 bases lining up with TRBD2. J gave up 2 bases and V 3 bases, and 5 bases lay outside the gene matches. This CDR3 contains 15 residues. Germline assignment: CDR1 SGHNT and CDR2 YYREEE (reference sequence). CDR3 coding DNA: TGTGCCAGCAGCTCTGGACTAGCGGAAGCCTACGAGCAGTACTTC. Translated, it gives CASSSGLAEAYEQYF. Full variable domain (remainder filled in from reference TRBV5-4 and TRBJ2-7): ETGVTQSPTHLIKTRGQQVTLRCSSQSGHNTVSWYQQALGQGPQFIFQYYREEENGRGNFPPRFSGLQFPNYSSELNVNALELDDSALYLCASSSGLAEAYEQYFGPGTRLTVT.

The chain links TRBV5-4 to TRBJ2-3, with D perhaps matching TRBD1 (8 bases). CDR1 is SGHNT, CDR2 YYREEE, per germline (reference sequence). Trimming pared 4 bases from V and 3 bases from J, leaving 18 bases between. The CDR3 is 16 residues long. CDR3 DNA sequence: TGTGCCAGCAGCGAACTACAGGGGGGGGTGACAGATACGCAGTATTTT. Its translation is CASSELQGGVTDTQYF. Full variable domain (outside the CDR3, taken from reference TRBV5-4 and TRBJ2-3): ETGVTQSPTHLIKTRGQQVTLRCSSQSGHNTVSWYQQALGQGPQFIFQYYREEENGRGNFPPRFSGLQFPNYSSELNVNALELDDSALYLCASSELQGGVTDTQYFGPGTRLTVL.

The chain uses TRBV3-1 (or the pseudogene TRBV3-2) and TRBJ1-4, with TRBD1 matching over 9 bases. V dropped 0 bases and J dropped 10; count of bases not matched to a gene: 12. The CDR3 consists of 17 residues. CDR1 LGHDT and CDR2 YNNKEL come from the germline V gene (reference sequence). Written as DNA, the CDR3 is TGTGCCAGCAGCCAAGAGCTGACGGGACAGGGTGACGGAAAACTGTTTTTT. Encoded protein: CASSQELTGQGDGKLFF.